The rows below give T cell receptor beta chains drawn from one sample of a study of cytomegalovirus exposure and HLA in healthy donors. Repertoires were generated with immunoSEQ multiplex PCR, while TCRdb's copy carries only in-frame clones and drops some. The sample carries 150,000 to 200,000 clones, roughly four fifths recorded once. Sequences were obtained from PBMCs. These receptors all stem from a man aged 45-60 years in good health and CMV-seropositive. CDR3s include the opening cysteine and the closing phenylalanine or tryptophan. D genes are given only for firm matches. The size of a clone is reported for some rows only, either as once, few or many, or as a class for expanded clones.

v_gene	abundance	j_gene	d_gene	CDR3aa	CDR3nt
TRBV28	-	TRBJ1-2	TRBD1	CASRYPPGTGGAFGYTF	TGTGCCAGCAGATATCCTCCCGGGACAGGGGGCGCTTTTGGCTACACCTTC
TRBV5-1	-	TRBJ2-5	TRBD2	CASNPGTSEATQYF	TGCGCCAGCAACCCAGGGACTAGCGAGGCGACCCAGTACTTC
TRBV7-8	-	TRBJ2-7	-	CASSLGQALPYEQYF	TGTGCCAGCAGCTTGGGGCAGGCCCTACCCTACGAGCAGTACTTC
TRBV5-1	few	TRBJ2-3	TRBD2	CASSWPDGAGRTDTQYF	TGCGCCAGCAGCTGGCCCGACGGAGCGGGGCGGACAGATACGCAGTATTTT
TRBV21-1	-	TRBJ1-4	-	CASSPARRINEKLFF	TGTGCCAGCAGCCCAGCGCGGAGGATCAATGAAAAACTGTTTTTT
TRBV7-9	-	TRBJ1-1	-	CASSAGRIEAFF	TGTGCCAGCAGCGCGGGCAGGATTGAAGCTTTCTTT
TRBV7-3	-	TRBJ2-3	-	CASSLTGRGRTDTQYF	TGTGCCAGCAGCTTAACGGGCAGGGGAAGGACAGATACGCAGTATTTT
TRBV5-1	-	TRBJ1-6	-	CASSLVERVNSPLHF	TGCGCCAGCAGCTTGGTAGAGAGGGTTAATTCACCCCTCCACTTT
TRBV19	few	TRBJ1-2	TRBD1	CASHRGIGYGYTF	TGTGCCAGTCACAGGGGTATTGGCTATGGCTACACCTTC
TRBV23-1	once	TRBJ1-5	TRBD1	CASSPRQGCWGNQPQHF	TGCGCCAGCAGTCCTCGACAGGGCTGTTGGGGCAATCAGCCCCAGCATTTT
TRBV5-1	-	TRBJ2-3	TRBD1	CASSLVEDRAHTQYF	TGCGCCAGCAGCTTGGTAGAGGACAGGGCGCATACGCAGTATTTT
TRBV19	-	TRBJ2-2	TRBD2	CASSMGSLAGVTGELFF	TGTGCCAGTAGCATGGGTTCCCTAGCGGGAGTAACCGGGGAGCTGTTTTTT
TRBV7-8	-	TRBJ2-5	TRBD1	CASSFDRGRRKETQYF	TGTGCCAGCAGCTTCGACAGGGGGCGTCGCAAAGAGACCCAGTACTTC
TRBV28	-	TRBJ2-1	-	CASSPTDGIEQFF	TGTGCCAGCAGTCCAACGGACGGGATAGAGCAGTTCTTC
TRBV7-3	-	TRBJ2-1	TRBD2	CASSKGPGGLYEQFF	TGTGCCAGCAGCAAGGGCCCGGGGGGGCTCTATGAGCAGTTCTTC
TRBV11-3	-	TRBJ2-7	-	CASSRGAGYEQYF	TGTGCCAGCAGCCGGGGGGCCGGCTACGAGCAGTACTTC
TRBV10-3	once	TRBJ2-5	TRBD2	CAAGRASGGQETQYF	TGTGCCGCAGGGCGGGCCTCCGGGGGGCAAGAGACCCAGTACTTC
TRBV2	-	TRBJ2-1	TRBD1	CASTPFGTGGNNEQFF	TGTGCCAGCACCCCTTTTGGGACAGGGGGAAACAATGAGCAGTTCTTC
TRBV2	once	TRBJ2-5	TRBD1	CASSKGAVGLETQYF	TGTGCCAGCAGTAAGGGGGCCGTTGGATTAGAGACCCAGTACTTC
TRBV5-1	-	TRBJ2-5	TRBD1	CASTRQGLETQYF	TGCGCCAGCACCCGACAGGGGTTGGAGACCCAGTACTTC
TRBV7-9	-	TRBJ2-3	TRBD2	CSSSQSSGRHTDTQYF	TGTTCCAGCAGCCAATCTAGCGGGAGGCACACAGATACGCAGTATTTT
TRBV30	few	TRBJ1-1	-	CAWSVLETAPEAFF	TGTGCCTGGAGTGTACTCGAGACAGCCCCTGAAGCTTTCTTT
TRBV5-1	once	TRBJ2-1	-	CASSVINEQFF	TGCGCCAGCAGCGTAATCAATGAGCAGTTCTTC
TRBV27	-	TRBJ1-5	TRBD1	CASSSGGYQPQHF	TGTGCCAGCAGTTCAGGGGGGTATCAGCCCCAGCATTTT
TRBV7-6	-	TRBJ2-5	-	CASSPKVRGQETQYF	TGTGCCAGCAGCCCCAAGGTCCGGGGGCAAGAGACCCAGTACTTC
TRBV13	once	TRBJ2-3	TRBD2	CASSRSGSGGTDTQYF	TGTGCCAGCAGCCGAAGCGGGAGTGGGGGCACAGATACGCAGTATTTT